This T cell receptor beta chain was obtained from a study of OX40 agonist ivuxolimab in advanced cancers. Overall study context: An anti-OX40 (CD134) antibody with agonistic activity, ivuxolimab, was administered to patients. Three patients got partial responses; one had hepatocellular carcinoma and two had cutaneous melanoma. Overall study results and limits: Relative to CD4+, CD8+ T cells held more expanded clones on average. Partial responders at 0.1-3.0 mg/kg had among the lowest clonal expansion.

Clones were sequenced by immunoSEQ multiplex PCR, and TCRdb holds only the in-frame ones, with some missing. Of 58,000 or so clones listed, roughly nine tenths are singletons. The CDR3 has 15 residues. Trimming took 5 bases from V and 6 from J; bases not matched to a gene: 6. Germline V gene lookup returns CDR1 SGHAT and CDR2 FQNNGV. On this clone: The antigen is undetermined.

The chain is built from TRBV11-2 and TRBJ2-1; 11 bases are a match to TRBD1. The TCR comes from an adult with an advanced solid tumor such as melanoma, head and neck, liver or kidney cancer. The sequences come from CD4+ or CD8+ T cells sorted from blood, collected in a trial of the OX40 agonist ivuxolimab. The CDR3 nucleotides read TGTGCCAGCAGCCAAGGGGACAGGGGGGTCAATGAGCAGTTCTTC. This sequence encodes CASSQGDRGVNEQFF.